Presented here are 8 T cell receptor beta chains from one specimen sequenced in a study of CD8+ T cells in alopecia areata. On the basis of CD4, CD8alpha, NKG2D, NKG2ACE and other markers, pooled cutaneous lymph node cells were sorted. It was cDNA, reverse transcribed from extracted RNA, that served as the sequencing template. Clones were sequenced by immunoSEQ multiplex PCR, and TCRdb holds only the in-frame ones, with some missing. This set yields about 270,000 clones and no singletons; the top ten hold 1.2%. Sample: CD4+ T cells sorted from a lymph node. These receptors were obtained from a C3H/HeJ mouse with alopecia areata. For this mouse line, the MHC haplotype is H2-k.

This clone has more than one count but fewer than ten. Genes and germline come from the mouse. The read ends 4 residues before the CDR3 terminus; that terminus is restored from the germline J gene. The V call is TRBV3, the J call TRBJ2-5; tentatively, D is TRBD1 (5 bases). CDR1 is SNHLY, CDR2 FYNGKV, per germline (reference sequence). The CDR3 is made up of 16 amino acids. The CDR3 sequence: CASSRERRRGEDTQYF. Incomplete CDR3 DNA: TGTGCCAGCAGCCGAGAGCGCCGAAGGGGTGAAGAC. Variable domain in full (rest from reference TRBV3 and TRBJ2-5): GPKVLQIPSHQIIDMGQMVTLNCDPVSNHLYFYWYKQILGQQMEFLVNFYNGKVMEKSKLFKDQFSVERPDGSYFTLKIQPTALEDSAVYFCASSRERRRGEDTQYFGPGTRLLVL.

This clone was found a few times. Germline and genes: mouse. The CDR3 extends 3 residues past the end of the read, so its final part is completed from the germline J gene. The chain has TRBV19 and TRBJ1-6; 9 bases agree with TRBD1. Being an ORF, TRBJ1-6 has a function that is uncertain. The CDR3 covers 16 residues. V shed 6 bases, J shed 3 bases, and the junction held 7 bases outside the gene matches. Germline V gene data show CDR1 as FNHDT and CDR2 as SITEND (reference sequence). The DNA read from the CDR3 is TGTGCCAGCACCCGGGACAGGGCGGACTATAATTCGCCC. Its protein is CASTRDRADYNSP. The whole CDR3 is CASTRDRADYNSPLYF.

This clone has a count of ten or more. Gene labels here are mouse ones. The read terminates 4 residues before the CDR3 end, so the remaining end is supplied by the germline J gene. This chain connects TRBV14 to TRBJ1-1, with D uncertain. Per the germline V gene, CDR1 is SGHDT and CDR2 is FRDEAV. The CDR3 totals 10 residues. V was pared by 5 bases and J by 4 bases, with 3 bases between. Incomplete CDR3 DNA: TGTGCCAGCAGCTCCACA. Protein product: CASSST. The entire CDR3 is CASSSTEVFF.

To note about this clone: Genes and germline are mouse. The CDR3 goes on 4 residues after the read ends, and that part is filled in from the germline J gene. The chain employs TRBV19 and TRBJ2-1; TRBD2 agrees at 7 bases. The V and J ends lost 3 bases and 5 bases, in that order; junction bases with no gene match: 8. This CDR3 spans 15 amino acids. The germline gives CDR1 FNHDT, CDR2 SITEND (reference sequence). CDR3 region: CASSTHGGRDAEQFF. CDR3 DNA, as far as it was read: TGTGCCAGCAGTACCCATGGGGGGAGGGATGCT.

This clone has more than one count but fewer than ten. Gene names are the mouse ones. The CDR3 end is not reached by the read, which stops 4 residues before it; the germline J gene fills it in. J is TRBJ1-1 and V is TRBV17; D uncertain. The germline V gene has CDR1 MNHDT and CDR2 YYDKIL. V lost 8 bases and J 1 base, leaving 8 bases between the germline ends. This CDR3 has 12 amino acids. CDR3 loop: CASREGNTEVFF. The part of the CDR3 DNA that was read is TGTGCTAGCCGTGAGGGGAACACA.

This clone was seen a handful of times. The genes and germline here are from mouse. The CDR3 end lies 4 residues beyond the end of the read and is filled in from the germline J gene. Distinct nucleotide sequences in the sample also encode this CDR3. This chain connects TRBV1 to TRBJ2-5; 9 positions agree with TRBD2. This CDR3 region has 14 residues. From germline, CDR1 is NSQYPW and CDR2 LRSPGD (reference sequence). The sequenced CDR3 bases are TGCACCTGCAGTGGGCTGGGGGGGGAAGAC. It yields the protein CTCSGLGGED. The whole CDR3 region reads CTCSGLGGEDTQYF.

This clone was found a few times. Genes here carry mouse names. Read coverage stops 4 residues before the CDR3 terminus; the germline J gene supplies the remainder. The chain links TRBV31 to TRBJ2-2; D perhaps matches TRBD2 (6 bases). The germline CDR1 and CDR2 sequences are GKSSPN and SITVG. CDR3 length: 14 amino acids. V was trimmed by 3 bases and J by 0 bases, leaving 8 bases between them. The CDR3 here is CAWRDWPNTGQLYF. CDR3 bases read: TGTGCCTGGAGAGACTGGCCAAACACCGGG.

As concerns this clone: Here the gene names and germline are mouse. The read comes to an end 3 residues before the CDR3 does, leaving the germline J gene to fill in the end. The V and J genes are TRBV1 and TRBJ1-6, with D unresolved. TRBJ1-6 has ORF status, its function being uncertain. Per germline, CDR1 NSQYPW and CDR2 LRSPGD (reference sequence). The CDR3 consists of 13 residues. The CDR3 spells CTCSAGVDRPLYF. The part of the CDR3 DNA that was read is TGCACCTGCAGTGCAGGGGTGGACCGACCC.